Sequencing of this T cell receptor (beta chain) was carried out in a study of T cell responses to AZD1222 COVID-19 vaccine. Sequenced by immunoSEQ multiplex PCR; TCRdb stores in-frame clones only, minus some. The sample carries 200,000 or so clones, around nine tenths recorded once. General study results and limits: A reported finding is that nearly half of spike-specific TCRs target unmutated variant regions. Repertoire samples came only from after the peak T cell response. After two AZD1222 doses, spike-specific TCR breadth and depth rose versus day 0. Along spike, vaccine-associated CD4 TCRs were found throughout, with dominance at 160-218 and 743-854.

The ends were cut back, 1 base at V and 3 bases at J, with 3 bases in the middle. Germline CDR1 and CDR2: LNHNV and YYDKDF (reference sequence). The length of the CDR3 is 12 residues. On this clone: Its antigen is currently unknown.

This chain links TRBV15 with TRBJ2-5, with D hard to call. The receptor was isolated from an adult in good health. Sample: peripheral blood, taken on day 0 of AZD1222 vaccination. The chain's CDR3 is CATSRGEETQYF. The CDR3 nucleotides read TGTGCCACCAGCAGAGGTGAAGAGACCCAGTACTTC. The variable domain in full, completed from reference TRBV15 and TRBJ2-5, reads DAMVIQNPRYQVTQFGKPVTLSCSQTLNHNVMYWYQQKSSQAPKLLFHYYDKDFNNEADTPDNFQSRRPNTSFCFLDIRSPGLGDTAMYLCATSRGEETQYFGPGTRLLVL.